This TCR beta chain was recorded in a study of control samples from healthy donors and cancer patients. CDR1 is MNHEY, CDR2 SMNVEV, per germline (reference sequence). CDR3 length: 13 residues. J was trimmed by 7 bases and V by 5 bases; bases with no gene match: 8. Some clones are missing from TCRdb's copy, which holds only in-frame ones; the method was immunoSEQ multiplex PCR. The sample includes under 150,000 clones, over 75% of them seen just once. This chain links TRBV27 with TRBJ2-7; 7 nucleotides agree with TRBD2. This clonotype was obtained from a man aged 35 to 55 in good health. The material sequenced was blood. CDR3 sequence: CASSIQRGGEQYF. The CDR3 DNA follows: TGTGCCAGCAGTATCCAGCGGGGCGGAGAGCAGTACTTC.